The 23 T cell receptor beta chains below come from one sample, sequenced in a study of T cells in women clearing cervical HPV infection. Repertoires were generated with immunoSEQ multiplex PCR, while TCRdb's copy carries only in-frame clones and drops some. The sample has about 40,000 clones, and its top ten clones hold about 7.3%. Sequences were obtained from blood buffy coat. The source of these receptors is a woman aged 18 to 75 with a cervical HPV16 infection that either progressed to CIN3+ or cleared (not recorded which).

As concerns this clone: The read ends 3 residues shy of where the CDR3 ends; the end is completed using the germline J gene. The rearrangement uses TRBV7-8 and TRBJ2-5, with D tentatively TRBD1 (6 bases). The germline CDR1 and CDR2 sequences are SGHVS and FQNEAQ. CDR3 length: 15 residues. V was trimmed by 0 bases and J by 5 bases, leaving 13 bases between them. The CDR3 spells CASSLAHRDMETQYF. Partial CDR3 DNA: TGTGCCAGCAGCTTAGCGCACAGGGATATGGAGACC.

As to this clone: The read terminates 3 residues before the CDR3 end, so the remaining end is supplied by the germline J gene. The genes are TRBV27 and TRBJ1-4; TRBD1 aligns across 9 bases. This CDR3 is 14 amino acids long. Germline loops: CDR1 MNHEY, CDR2 SMNVEV (reference sequence). Trimming took 4 bases from V and 7 from J; bases not matched to a gene: 4. Partial CDR3 DNA: TGTGCCAGCAGTTCTGGACAGGGGTTTGAAAAA. Amino acid sequence: CASSSGQGFEK. The whole CDR3 sequence is CASSSGQGFEKLFF.

In the case of this clone: The CDR3 extends 3 residues past the end of the read, so its final part is completed from the germline J gene. The V gene is TRBV2, the J gene TRBJ1-6; no clear D. The length of the CDR3 is 11 residues. In germline, CDR1 is SNHLY, CDR2 FYNNEI. The CDR3 reads CASSLQITLHF. Partial CDR3 DNA: TGTGCCAGCAGTCTACAGATAACC.

About this clone: The read is 3 residues too short to cover the CDR3 end, so that end is filled in from the germline J gene. The chain joins TRBV19 to TRBJ1-4; 10 bases fit TRBD1. The CDR3 length is 12 residues. J lost 10 bases, V lost 8 bases, and 4 bases had no gene match. Germline assignment: CDR1 LNHDA and CDR2 SQIVND (reference sequence). The CDR3 sequence is CASGTGVGKLFF. The CDR3 bases that were read are TGTGCCAGTGGGACAGGGGTTGGAAAA.

As regards this clone: The CDR3 end lies 3 residues beyond the end of the read and is filled in from the germline J gene. The chain carries TRBV2 and TRBJ2-7, with 10 bases lining up with TRBD1. Trimming removed 5 bases from V and 2 bases from J; junction bases left unmatched: 3. CDR1 is SNHLY and CDR2 is FYNNEI in the germline V gene. This CDR3 has 14 amino acids. Partial CDR3 DNA: TGTGCCAGCAGTCGGGACAGGGGAACCTACGAG. Encoded protein: CASSRDRGTYE. The CDR3 in full is CASSRDRGTYEQYF.

The chain's CDR3 is CSARATGAYSPLHF. CDR3 bases read: TGCAGTGCTAGAGCGACAGGGGCTTATTCACCC. The V gene is TRBV20-1, the J gene TRBJ1-6; 8 bases agree with TRBD1. Coverage ceases 3 residues before the CDR3 finishes, and the germline J gene fills in the end. Germline CDR1 and CDR2: DFQATT and SNEGSKA (reference sequence). J gave up 8 bases and V 1 base, and 4 bases lay outside the gene matches. The CDR3 is 14 amino acids.

With respect to this clone: The read falls 3 residues short of the CDR3 end, and the missing part is taken from the germline J gene. The gene calls are TRBV19 and TRBJ2-7; 13 bases are a match to TRBD2. CDR3 length equals 15 residues. J gave up 3 bases and V 4 bases, and 3 bases lay outside the gene matches. CDR1 LNHDA and CDR2 SQIVND come from the germline V gene (reference sequence). CDR3 bases read: TGTGCCAGTAGTAACTGGACTAGCGGGAGCTACGAG. It codes for CASSNWTSGSYE. The full CDR3 is CASSNWTSGSYEQYF.

Turning to this clone: The read terminates 3 residues ahead of where the CDR3 ends, so the germline J gene completes it. The chain carries TRBV7-9 and TRBJ1-1, with 11 positions matching TRBD1. The CDR3 contains 15 residues. CDR1 is SEHNR, CDR2 FQNEAQ, per germline (reference sequence). The trim removed 3 bases at V and 5 bases at J, leaving 5 bases unmatched. CDR3 sequence: CASSFGQGARTEAFF. CDR3 DNA, as far as it was read: TGTGCCAGCAGCTTCGGACAGGGGGCTCGAACTGAA. Combining the CDR3 with reference TRBV7-9 and TRBJ1-1 gives the whole variable domain DTGVSQNPRHKITKRGQNVTFRCDPISEHNRLYWYRQTLGQGPEFLTYFQNEAQLEKSRLLSDRFSAERPKGSFSTLEIQRTEQGDSAMYLCASSFGQGARTEAFFGQGTRLTVV.

A remark on this clone: The DNA ends 3 residues before the CDR3 does, and the rest of the CDR3 is filled in from the germline J gene. This sequence joins TRBV7-6 and TRBJ2-1, with D perhaps matching TRBD2 (6 bases). CDR3 size: 13 residues. The ends were cut back, 8 bases at V and 4 bases at J, with 12 bases in the middle. Germline CDR1 reads SGHVS; CDR2 reads FNYEAQ. CDR3 DNA (partial): TGTGCCAGCTCCAAGCGGGCGTACAATGAG. Amino acid sequence: CASSKRAYNE. From start to end, the CDR3 is CASSKRAYNEQFF.

On this clone itself: Sequence at one end of the junction differs from germline and may be a read error. The read gets to within 3 residues of the CDR3 end, and the germline J gene fills in the rest. The V gene is TRBV7-9, the J gene TRBJ2-7; D uncertain. Germline CDR1 reads SEHNR; CDR2 reads FQNEAQ (reference sequence). The CDR3 consists of 12 residues. The CDR3 bases that were read are TGTTCCAGCAGCTTTACGGCCTACGAG. Residues: CSSSFTAYE. The CDR3 in its entirety is CSSSFTAYEQYF.

On this clone itself: The read falls 3 residues short of the CDR3 end, and the missing part is taken from the germline J gene. The V gene is TRBV10-1, the J gene TRBJ1-6, with 8 nucleotides matching TRBD1. In germline, CDR1 is WNHNN, CDR2 SYGVQD (reference sequence). CDR3 size: 15 residues. V trimming: 9 bases; J trimming: 6 bases; junction bases outside the gene matches: 10. The sequenced part of the CDR3 DNA is TGCGCCAGAAGCTTCGGACAGGGCTGTAATTCACCC. Protein sequence: CARSFGQGCNSP. The complete CDR3 reads CARSFGQGCNSPLHF.

Turning to this clone: With the read ending 3 residues before the CDR3 end, the germline J gene is used to fill in that end. The rearrangement joins TRBV2 to TRBJ2-3; 8 nucleotides line up with TRBD2. Looked up from germline, CDR1 is SNHLY and CDR2 is FYNNEI. The CDR3 spans 17 residues. Trimming cost V 5 bases and J 0 bases; bases outside gene matches: 10. CDR3 bases read: TGTGCCAGCAGTAGGACCACTAGCGGTACTAGCACAGATACG. Translation gives CASSRTTSGTSTDT. The full-length CDR3 reads as CASSRTTSGTSTDTQYF.

In regard to this clone: Coverage ceases 3 residues before the CDR3 finishes, and the germline J gene fills in the end. The genes are TRBV6-4 and TRBJ2-2, with TRBD1 matching over 8 bases. The J segment lost 6 bases and the V segment lost 4 bases, leaving 7 bases of the junction unmatched. This CDR3 has 15 amino acids. The germline V gene encodes CDR1 MRHNA and CDR2 SNTAGT. The CDR3 DNA, read in part, is TGTGCCAGCAGTGCAGACAGGGGTTTGCCCGGGGAG. This encodes CASSADRGLPGE. The whole CDR3 is CASSADRGLPGELFF.

About this clone itself: The CDR3 end lies 3 residues beyond the end of the read and is filled in from the germline J gene. The V call is TRBV29-1, the J call TRBJ2-1, with 8 bases aligning to TRBD1. Germline CDR1 SQVTM, CDR2 ANQGSEA. V shed 6 bases, J shed 9 bases, and the junction held 13 bases outside the gene matches. This CDR3 region has 14 residues. The CDR3 reads CSVEIPQGAGEQFF. The DNA read from the CDR3 is TGCAGCGTCGAAATACCGCAGGGGGCGGGTGAG.

The CDR3 DNA, read in part, is TGTGCCAGCAGTGACTATGGGACAGGGCTCTCAAGTGGGGCCAACGTC. This gives the protein CASSDYGTGLSSGANV. The whole CDR3 protein reads CASSDYGTGLSSGANVLTF. The chain uses TRBV6-4 and TRBJ2-6; TRBD1 matches 9 bases. The observed sequence ends 3 residues before the CDR3 terminus, with the missing tail filled in from the germline J gene. This CDR3 is 19 amino acids long. Germline V gene sequence: CDR1 MRHNA, CDR2 SNTAGT. V was pared by 1 base and J by 3 bases, with 10 bases of the junction left unmatched.

Comments on this clone: The CDR3 is cut off 3 residues early in the read; its end comes from the germline J gene. The genes are TRBV5-5 and TRBJ1-3; D remains unclear. This CDR3 has 13 residues. From germline, CDR1 is SGHKS and CDR2 YYEKEE (reference sequence). V dropped 5 bases and J dropped 0 bases, with 6 bases sitting between them. The CDR3 spells CASRFNSGNTIYF. The covered CDR3 bases are TGTGCCAGCAGATTCAACTCTGGAAACACC.

About this clone itself: The read terminates 3 residues ahead of where the CDR3 ends, so the germline J gene completes it. The chain has TRBV20-1 and TRBJ2-1; possible D gene TRBD2, 7 bases. The CDR3 covers 17 residues. In germline, CDR1 is DFQATT, CDR2 SNEGSKA (reference sequence). The V end was cut by 4 bases, the J end by 0 bases, with 19 bases between. The DNA read from the CDR3 is TGCAGTGCTACGGGGGGCCCTCATTCGAGCTCCTACAATGAG. Residues: CSATGGPHSSSYNE. The complete CDR3 sequence is CSATGGPHSSSYNEQFF.

For this clone: The sequence runs out 3 residues before the end of the CDR3; the remainder is reconstructed from the germline J gene. The chain uses TRBV7-2 and TRBJ2-3; no clear D. Germline loops: CDR1 SGHTA, CDR2 FQGNSA. V was trimmed by 1 base and J by 4 bases, leaving 6 bases between them. This CDR3 region has 13 residues. The CDR3 loop reads CASSLESADTQYF. The sequenced CDR3 bases are TGTGCCAGCAGCTTAGAATCGGCAGATACG.

With respect to this clone: The observed sequence ends 3 residues before the CDR3 terminus, with the missing tail filled in from the germline J gene. The chain couples TRBV12-3 or TRBV12-4 to TRBJ1-6; D uncertain. Trimming pared 7 bases from V and 7 bases from J, leaving 11 bases between. CDR3 length: 13 amino acids. Partial CDR3 DNA: TGTGCCAGCACCGGGGATAGGAATTCACCC. Translated, it gives CASTGDRNSP. The full CDR3 reads CASTGDRNSPLHF.

With regard to this clone: With the read ending 3 residues before the CDR3 end, the germline J gene is used to fill in that end. This rearrangement joins TRBV12-3 or TRBV12-4 to TRBJ2-1; tentatively, D is TRBD1 (6 bases). This CDR3 is 15 amino acids long. Trimming pared 6 bases from V and 6 bases from J, leaving 18 bases between. The covered CDR3 bases are TGTGCCAGCAGGCCCGACGGCAGGGGAACCAATGAG. Translation: CASRPDGRGTNE. The whole CDR3 protein reads CASRPDGRGTNEQFF.

Concerning this clone itself: The read ends 3 residues early relative to the CDR3; the germline J gene fills the gap. This sequence joins TRBV7-9 and TRBJ1-4; D gene uncertain. Germline V gene sequence: CDR1 SEHNR, CDR2 FQNEAQ (reference sequence). With 4 bases removed from V and 0 bases from J, the gap between germline ends came to 6 bases. CDR3 length: 14 amino acids. This chain's CDR3 is CASSSTPTNEKLFF. Incomplete CDR3 DNA: TGTGCCAGCAGCTCGACACCAACTAATGAAAAA.

Details on this clone: The CDR3 is cut off 3 residues early in the read; its end comes from the germline J gene. V usage is TRBV6-1 and J usage is TRBJ2-5; the D is unclear. CDR1 is MNHNS and CDR2 is SASEGT in the germline V gene. Between the trimmed V and J ends, which lost 4 bases and 5 bases, there was a span of 11 bases. The CDR3 sequence is 13 residues long. This CDR3 reads CASSGTVRETQYF. CDR3 bases read: TGTGCCAGCAGTGGTACAGTTCGGGAGACC.

Turning to this clone: From the germline J gene comes the end of the CDR3, since the read stops 3 residues before it. The chain uses TRBV9 and TRBJ1-2; 8 bases match TRBD1. The CDR3 runs 12 residues. The germline CDR1 and CDR2 sequences are SGDLS and YYNGEE. The sequenced CDR3 bases are TGTGCCAGCAGCGACGGACAGGGCAGC. Its protein is CASSDGQGS. From start to end, the CDR3 is CASSDGQGSYTF.